The next 21 T cell receptor beta chains were all read from a single sample in a study of blood T cell repertoires in COVID-19. This table comes from immunoSEQ multiplex PCR, and its TCRdb copy is limited to in-frame clones, with some not included. Of roughly 300,000 clones in the sample, approximately 89% were seen once. The sample was peripheral blood. The origin of the receptors is a woman aged 30 to 39 with COVID-19, enrolled during active disease.

The genes are TRBV29-1 and TRBJ2-5, with 10 bases matching TRBD1. CDR1 and CDR2 (germline): SQVTM, ANQGSEA. The CDR3 extends over 14 amino acids. Losses at the gene ends were 6 bases for V and 1 base for J; bases not matched to a gene: 5. Here the CDR3 reads CSVTGGRLQETQYF. DNA of the CDR3: TGCAGCGTGACAGGGGGCCGTCTCCAAGAGACCCAGTACTTC.

V and J are TRBV10-2 and TRBJ2-7, with 12 bases identical to TRBD1. Trimming cost V 3 bases and J 4 bases; bases outside gene matches: 7. In germline, CDR1 is WSHSY, CDR2 SAAADI. CDR3 length: 16 residues. The DNA for the CDR3 is TGCGCCAGCAGTGAAGACCGGGACAGGGGGCGGTACGAGCAGTACTTC. This translates into CASSEDRDRGRYEQYF.

This clone was recorded only once. The CDR3 here is CASSYDRDYGYTF. CDR3 sequence (DNA): TGTGCCAGCAGCTACGACAGGGACTATGGCTACACCTTC. The rearrangement links TRBV11-1 to TRBJ1-2; 7 bases fit TRBD1. The germline gives CDR1 SGHAT, CDR2 FQDESV (reference sequence). J gave up 3 bases and V 4 bases, and 2 bases lay outside the gene matches. This CDR3 comprises 13 residues. The full variable domain, in which reference TRBV11-1 and TRBJ1-2 provide the parts outside the CDR3, is EAEVAQSPRYKITEKSQAVAFWCDPISGHATLYWYRQILGQGPELLVQFQDESVVDDSQLPKDRFSAERLKGVDSTLKIQPAELGDSAMYLCASSYDRDYGYTFGSGTRLTVV.

With respect to this clone: The sample holds other DNA sequences that translate to the same CDR3. V usage is TRBV5-6 and J usage is TRBJ2-7, with 7 bases fitting TRBD2. From germline, CDR1 is SGHDT and CDR2 YYEEEE. The CDR3 runs to 13 residues. V shed 1 base, J shed 4 bases, and the junction held 2 bases outside the gene matches. This CDR3 reads CASSLSGTYEQYF. The CDR3 DNA is TGTGCCAGCAGCTTGAGCGGGACGTACGAGCAGTACTTC.

CDR3 sequence: CASSTRQGSFNQPQHF. The CDR3 DNA is TGTGCCAGTAGTACCCGACAGGGTTCCTTTAATCAGCCCCAGCATTTT. The V call is TRBV19, the J call TRBJ1-5; 7 positions agree with TRBD1. The CDR3 has 16 residues. Looked up from germline, CDR1 is LNHDA and CDR2 is SQIVND (reference sequence). The trim removed 4 bases at V and 4 bases at J, leaving 10 bases unmatched.

This clone was found once. The rearrangement links TRBV11-2 to TRBJ2-2; TRBD1 matches at 10 bases. J was trimmed by 1 base and V by 1 base; bases with no gene match: 9. The V gene's germline CDR1 is SGHAT and CDR2 FQNNGV. The CDR3 contains 19 residues. CDR3 residues: CASSLGGTGDFWNTGELFF. For the CDR3, the DNA is TGTGCCAGCAGCTTAGGAGGGACAGGGGACTTTTGGAACACCGGGGAGCTGTTTTTT.

The rearrangement links TRBV19 to TRBJ2-7; D remains unclear. V lost 3 bases to trimming and J lost 3 bases, with 9 bases between them. The germline V gene encodes CDR1 LNHDA and CDR2 SQIVND (reference sequence). The CDR3 runs 13 residues. CDR3: CASSIRPDYEQYF. DNA for the CDR3: TGTGCCAGTAGTATCAGGCCTGACTACGAGCAGTACTTC.

Only one count was recorded for this clone. This chain links TRBV6-1 with TRBJ1-2, with TRBD1 matching over 9 bases. The V gene's germline CDR1 is MNHNS and CDR2 SASEGT. V was clipped by 3 bases and J by 7 bases; unmatched bases: 12. The CDR3 has 16 residues. This CDR3 is CASSELNRGPFGGYTF. The CDR3 DNA sequence: TGTGCCAGCAGTGAGCTGAACAGGGGGCCTTTCGGTGGCTACACCTTC.

This clone was seen a single time. CDR3 coding DNA: TGTGCCAGCAGGGCCACTAGCGGCTCCTACAATGAGCAGTTCTTC. Its translation: CASRATSGSYNEQFF. The genes are TRBV11-1 and TRBJ2-1; 8 bases align to TRBD2. The CDR3 length is 15 residues. V lost 6 bases to trimming and J lost 0 bases; unmatched junction nucleotides: 4. CDR1 is SGHAT and CDR2 is FQDESV in the germline V gene (reference sequence). Together with reference TRBV11-1 and TRBJ2-1, the CDR3 gives the full variable domain: EAEVAQSPRYKITEKSQAVAFWCDPISGHATLYWYRQILGQGPELLVQFQDESVVDDSQLPKDRFSAERLKGVDSTLKIQPAELGDSAMYLCASRATSGSYNEQFFGPGTRLTVL.

This rearrangement joins TRBV27 to TRBJ2-7, with TRBD1 matching 8 bases. The germline gives CDR1 MNHEY, CDR2 SMNVEV (reference sequence). V was clipped by 3 bases and J by 1 base; unmatched bases: 2. The CDR3 spans 14 residues. The CDR3 DNA reads TGTGCCAGCAGTTTTACAGGGGGGTCCTACGAGCAGTACTTC. This gives the protein CASSFTGGSYEQYF.

The chain has TRBV2 and TRBJ2-7, with 10 nucleotides matching TRBD2. V gave up 2 bases and J gave up 2 bases; unmatched junction bases: 6. Germline CDR1 and CDR2: SNHLY and FYNNEI. This CDR3 comprises 16 residues. For the CDR3, the DNA is TGTGCCAGCAGTGAATATTCTAGCGGGAGAGCCTACGAGCAGTACTTC. Translation gives CASSEYSSGRAYEQYF.

This clone was detected only once. The chain combines TRBV11-2 with TRBJ2-7; tentatively, D is TRBD1 (6 bases). CDR3 size: 16 residues. V lost 5 bases and J lost 3, with 20 bases in between. Germline V gene data show CDR1 as SGHAT and CDR2 as FQNNGV. For the CDR3, the DNA is TGTGCCAGCAGCCCCCCCACAGGGTTGGGGGACTACGAGCAGTACTTC. Amino acid sequence: CASSPPTGLGDYEQYF.

The genes are TRBV10-3 and TRBJ2-3, with unresolved D. From germline, CDR1 is ENHRY and CDR2 SYGVKD. The CDR3 has 13 amino acids. V was clipped by 7 bases and J by 4 bases, with 12 bases between them. This CDR3 reads CAITPSAADTQYF. CDR3 sequence (DNA): TGTGCCATCACCCCAAGCGCCGCAGATACGCAGTATTTT.

J is TRBJ2-7 and V is TRBV18; 11 positions match TRBD2. The CDR3 is 15 residues long. V lost 6 bases, J lost 0 bases, and 4 bases stayed unmatched. CDR1 and CDR2 from the germline V gene are KGHSH and LQKENI. The CDR3 region has the DNA TGTGCCAGCTCGACCGGGACTAGCGGCTCCTACGAGCAGTACTTC. Translated, it gives CASSTGTSGSYEQYF.

This clone appeared a single time. The chain uses TRBV19 and TRBJ2-7; D is perhaps TRBD1 (6 bases). From germline, CDR1 is LNHDA and CDR2 SQIVND (reference sequence). V was clipped by 3 bases and J by 2 bases, with 8 bases between them. The CDR3 is 13 amino acids. CDR3 DNA: TGTGCCAGTAGTATTCAGGGGCCCTACGAGCAGTACTTC. Its translation: CASSIQGPYEQYF.

The chain has TRBV18 and TRBJ2-1, with 14 bases that match TRBD2. The CDR3 loop spans 16 amino acids. The germline V gene encodes CDR1 KGHSH and CDR2 LQKENI. Unmatched junction bases numbered 2, after V lost 3 bases and J lost 4 bases. CDR3 sequence (DNA): TGTGCCAGCTCACCCAGACTAGCGGGAGGGTACAATGAGCAGTTCTTC. It yields the protein CASSPRLAGGYNEQFF.

This clone was recorded only once. The chain links TRBV19 to TRBJ2-7; 7 bases fit TRBD1. This CDR3 region has 16 residues. Trimming cost V 3 bases and J 2 bases; bases outside gene matches: 10. The germline CDR1 and CDR2 sequences are LNHDA and SQIVND (reference sequence). The chain's CDR3 is CASSMILVQGPYEQYF. For the CDR3, the DNA is TGTGCCAGTAGTATGATCTTGGTACAGGGGCCCTACGAGCAGTACTTC.

The chain carries TRBV29-1 and TRBJ1-1, with D possibly TRBD1 on 6 matching bases. Trimming shortened V by 6 bases and J by 2 bases, and 16 bases separated the two germline ends. Germline V CDR1 and CDR2: SQVTM, ANQGSEA. CDR3 length: 14 residues. For the CDR3, the DNA is TGCAGCGTACTCACCGGACAGCTTAACACTGAAGCTTTCTTT. Amino acid sequence: CSVLTGQLNTEAFF.

V is TRBV7-3 and J is TRBJ2-1, with 11 bases that match TRBD2. The V gene end was trimmed by 4 bases and the J gene end by 5 bases; junction bases not matched to a gene: 16. Germline-derived CDR1 and CDR2 are SGHTA and FQGTGA. The CDR3 sequence is 19 residues long. The CDR3 sequence is CASSYPSGTSGLIHNEQFF. CDR3 in DNA: TGTGCCAGCAGCTACCCTTCCGGGACTAGCGGACTTATCCACAATGAGCAGTTCTTC.

The chain links TRBV27 to TRBJ1-2, with 9 positions matching TRBD1. V shed 6 bases, J shed 3 bases, and the junction held 11 bases outside the gene matches. Germline CDR1 reads MNHEY; CDR2 reads SMNVEV (reference sequence). This CDR3 contains 16 residues. CDR3 coding DNA: TGTGCCAGCAGCTCCAACAGGGGGCGTATTGACTATGGCTACACCTTC. Encoded protein: CASSSNRGRIDYGYTF.

This sequence joins TRBV28 and TRBJ2-2; 10 nucleotides align to TRBD1. CDR1 MDHEN and CDR2 SYDVKM come from the germline V gene. The trim removed 7 bases at V and 6 bases at J, leaving 5 bases unmatched. There are 14 residues in the CDR3. The CDR3 DNA sequence: TGTGCCAGCAACGACAGGGGGCCATCCGGGGAGCTGTTTTTT. Its translation is CASNDRGPSGELFF.